This T cell receptor (beta chain) was documented in a study of metastatic and nonmetastatic thyroid tumors. As handled by the study authors: Variation in CDR3 across clinicopathological groups served as the basis for constructing a distant-metastasis classifier in papillary thyroid cancer. TCRdb re-called the PCR reads via MiXCR. In this record, the V and J calls reflect TCRdb's handling and not the investigators' own analysis. The table shows approximately 31,000 clones, with over 15% occurring only once. Ahead of thyroid surgery, no patient had received treatment of any kind. Trimming took off 1 base at V and 4 bases at J, with 17 bases between the two ends. Germline assignment: CDR1 SGHRS and CDR2 YFSETQ. The CDR3 loop spans 17 amino acids.

The clonotype comes from a female donor with papillary thyroid cancer or a benign thyroid nodule (not recorded which). Some clones in this sample may be carry-over from other donors' samples. The chain combines TRBV5-1 with TRBJ2-2, with D unclear. The sequencing input was blood. The DNA for the CDR3 is TGCGCCAGCAGCTTGCCCCCTAGGGCGCCAGTCACCGGGGAGCTGTTTTTT. Translation: CASSLPPRAPVTGELFF. The complete variable domain, with remaining parts taken from reference TRBV5-1 and TRBJ2-2, reads KAGVTQTPRYLIKTRGQQVTLSCSPISGHRSVSWYQQTPGQGLQFLFEYFSETQRNKGNFPGRFSGRQFSNSRSEMNVSTLELGDSALYLCASSLPPRAPVTGELFFGEGSRLTVL.